This TCR beta chain was sequenced for a study of vaccination and CD4 T cells after COVID-19. Study context: Each control culture was treated with a CEFX pool, an HIV-1 Nef pool, or no peptide. Whole-study results and caveats: The median number of SARS-CoV-2-reactive clonotypes increased from about 20 to 38, a change that did not reach significance.

Of note for this clonotype: Its antigen is as yet unknown.

Regarding treatment: approximately 9-day PBMC culture with coronavirus spike peptide pools or control peptides (ViraFEST assay). CD4+ T cells of the unexposed donor were collected before the COVID-19 pandemic (2011-2018). In the ViraFEST assay, peptide-pool expansion preceded TCR sequencing of expanded clonotypes. With around 9.2 ug/ml peptide pools and roughly 9.4 IU/ml IL-2, PBMCs were cultured at 2 million to 2.5 million per well. Trimming took 3 bases from V and 4 from J, leaving 15 bases between them. The CDR3 is made up of 15 amino acids. Germline assignment: CDR1 SNHLY and CDR2 FYNNEI. Once obtained from cultured CD4+ T cells, the DNA was sequenced using the Oncomine TCR Beta short-read assay. TCRdb independently ran MiXCR on the PCR reads; one entry per CDR3 protein. Of about 2,800 distinct CDR3 sequences detected, roughly two fifths appear once; the ten largest clones hold around two fifths.

The receptor was derived from a human donor in good health. The specimen was CD4+ T cells from blood, cultured in vitro. The chain has TRBV2 and TRBJ2-5, with D maybe TRBD2 (6 bases). The chain's CDR3 is CASSDSGLGGETQYF. Written as DNA, the CDR3 is TGTGCCAGCAGTGACAGTGGGTTGGGGGGAGAGACCCAGTACTTC. Full variable domain (rest looked up from reference TRBV2 and TRBJ2-5): EPEVTQTPSHQVTQMGQEVILRCVPISNHLYFYWYRQILGQKVEFLVSFYNNEISEKSEIFDDQFSVERPDGSNFTLKIRSTKLEDSAMYFCASSDSGLGGETQYFGPGTRLLVL.